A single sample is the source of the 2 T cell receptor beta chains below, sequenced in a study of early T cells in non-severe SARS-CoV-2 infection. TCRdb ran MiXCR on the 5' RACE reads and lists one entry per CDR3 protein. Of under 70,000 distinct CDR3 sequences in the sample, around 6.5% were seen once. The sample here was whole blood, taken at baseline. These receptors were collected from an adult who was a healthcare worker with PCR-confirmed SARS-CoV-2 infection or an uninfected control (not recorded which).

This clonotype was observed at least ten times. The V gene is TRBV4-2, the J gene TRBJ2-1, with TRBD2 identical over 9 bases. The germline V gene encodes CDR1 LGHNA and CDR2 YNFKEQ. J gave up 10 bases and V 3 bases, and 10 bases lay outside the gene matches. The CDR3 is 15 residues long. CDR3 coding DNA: TGTGCCAGCAGCCAGGATAGCGGGGGTTGGCAAGAGCAGTTCTTC. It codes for CASSQDSGGWQEQFF.

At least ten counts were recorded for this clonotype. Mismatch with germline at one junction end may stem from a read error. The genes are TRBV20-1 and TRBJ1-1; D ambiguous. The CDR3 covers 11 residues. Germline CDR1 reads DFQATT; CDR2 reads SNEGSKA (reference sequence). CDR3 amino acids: CSASPYSEAFF. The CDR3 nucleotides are TGCAGTGCTAGTCCGTACTCTGAGGCTTTCTTT.